This T cell receptor (beta chain) appears in the sequencing data of a study of blood T cell repertoires in COVID-19. CDR3 length: 14 amino acids. In germline, CDR1 is MNHEY, CDR2 SVGAGI. With 8 bases removed from V and 0 bases from J, the gap between germline ends came to 12 bases. Original processing methods: Quantification of nucleated cells was approximated via reference gene primer amplification. Libraries were prepared by immunoSEQ multiplex PCR; TCRdb keeps only in-frame clonotypes and omits some of them. The V and J calls and the clone size are those of that table, but D and trimming were determined from the DNA. This sample yields a few hundred thousand clones, of which nearly 90% are seen a single time; 1.5% to 2% belongs to the top ten. Recruitment covered about 25 US areas and drew participants whose ages spanned roughly 18 to 100 years. Grouping used clinical history reported by participants in a survey and questionnaire.

This receptor was identified in a young woman with acute COVID-19. The specimen was PBMCs or T cells enriched from blood (not recorded which). This sequence joins TRBV6-5 and TRBJ2-3; weak D call: TRBD2 (5 bases). The chain's CDR3 is CASRSGSSTDTQYF. CDR3 sequence (DNA): TGTGCCAGCCGAAGCGGTTCTAGCACAGATACGCAGTATTTT.